The T cell receptor beta chain described here comes from a study of T-cell reconstitution after alpha-beta-depleted transplantation in children. This CDR3 is 16 amino acids long. V was pared by 3 bases and J by 7 bases, with 6 bases of the junction left unmatched. Germline V gene sequence: CDR1 LGHNA, CDR2 YSLEER. Unique molecular identifiers were incorporated during preparation of the TCRbeta library. TCRdb recomputed calls from the PCR reads with MiXCR, one row per CDR3 protein. The sample lists approximately 500,000 distinct CDR3 sequences; approximately 10% were seen once. The V gene is TRBV4-3, the J gene TRBJ2-1, with TRBD2 matching 13 bases. The sequence was obtained from a child aged 2-15 years with inherited bone marrow failure, due to receive a stem cell transplant. Sample: PBMCs, taken before TCRalphabeta/CD19-depleted stem cell transplant. CDR3 coding DNA: TGCGCCAGCAGCCACCCTACTAGCGGGAGGGTTAATGAGCAGTTCTTC. Protein product: CASSHPTSGRVNEQFF.